A selection of T cell receptor beta chains follows, all from one sample in a study of radiation and T cells in renal cell carcinoma. TCRdb's copy holds only in-frame clones and misses some; the assay was immunoSEQ multiplex PCR. Of around 77,000 clones listed, roughly 83% were seen once; the top ten hold more than 2%. Sample: blood, taken from a patient whose treatment included radiotherapy and nephrectomy. The receptors originated from a woman aged 55-69 years with renal cell carcinoma. Both conserved end residues are part of each CDR3. D genes are given only for firm matches. Size tells how often a clone was seen (once, few, many) or the class of an expanded clone, and some rows leave it out.

>-|-|TRBV27|TRBJ1-5
TGTGCCAGCAGTTTGGGACTAGGAGGTCAGCCCCAGCATTTT
CASSLGLGGQPQHF
>-|-|TRBV15|TRBJ2-3
TGTGCCACCAGCAGAGAAAAGCGGATCACAGATACGCAGTATTTT
CATSREKRITDTQYF
>-|TRBD2|TRBV7-9|TRBJ2-7
TGTGCCAGCAGCTTAGCTAGGGGCGGGACTAGCTCCTACGAGCAGTACTTC
CASSLARGGTSSYEQYF
>-|-|TRBV19|TRBJ1-1
TGTGCCAGTAGTATAGATCATCGGGGGACTGAAGCTTTCTTT
CASSIDHRGTEAFF
>-|-|TRBV5-1|TRBJ2-2
TGCGCCAGCAGCTTGTGGTGGCAGGGCTCCACCGGGGAGCTGTTTTTT
CASSLWWQGSTGELFF
>-|-|TRBV4-2|TRBJ1-3
TGTGCCAGCAGCCAAGAAATCTTAACCCAGGGAAACACCATATATTTT
CASSQEILTQGNTIYF
>-|-|TRBV29-1|TRBJ2-7
TGCAGCGTTGCCTCCGCTAGCTCAGGGCCCCACTACCTAGGCTACGAGCAGTACTTC
CSVASASSGPHYLGYEQYF
>-|TRBD1|TRBV5-1|TRBJ2-7
TGCGCCAGCAGTTACACAGGGGATGCCTCCTACGAGCAGTACTTC
CASSYTGDASYEQYF
>-|-|TRBV5-4|TRBJ2-7
TGTGCCAGCAGCTTGGTTGGCAGGGGTCACGAGCAGTACTTC
CASSLVGRGHEQYF
>-|-|TRBV7-2|TRBJ2-4
TGTGCCAGCAGCGGACGCCTAGGGATCCCTAACATTCAGTACTTC
CASSGRLGIPNIQYF
>-|-|TRBV6-1|TRBJ2-1
TGTGCCAGCAGTGGAGATCCCTACAATGAGCAGTTCTTC
CASSGDPYNEQFF
>-|-|TRBV10-3|TRBJ2-3
TGTGCCATCAGTGACGGGAGAGCCTACACAGATACGCAGTATTTT
CAISDGRAYTDTQYF
>-|TRBD1|TRBV4-1|TRBJ2-3
TGCGCCAGCAGCCGGACAGGGTTGAACACAGATACGCAGTATTTT
CASSRTGLNTDTQYF
>-|-|TRBV13|TRBJ2-7
TGTGCCAGCAACTTAGGGGTCGGTTACGAGCAGTACTTC
CASNLGVGYEQYF
>-|-|TRBV7-3|TRBJ1-3
TGTGCCAGCAGCTTTTTAGGTGGGAACACCATATATTTT
CASSFLGGNTIYF
>-|TRBD1|TRBV4-3|TRBJ1-4
TGCGCCAGCAGCCGCGATACAGGGGGGAATGAAAAACTGTTTTTT
CASSRDTGGNEKLFF
>-|-|TRBV5-4|TRBJ2-1
TGTGCCAGCAGGACAGACTCCTACAATGAGCAGTTCTTC
CASRTDSYNEQFF
>-|-|TRBV9|TRBJ2-7
TGTGCCAGCAGCCTACGTTTCGAAACCTACGAGCAGTACTTC
CASSLRFETYEQYF
>-|TRBD1|TRBV9|TRBJ1-2
TGTGCCAGCAGCGCTGGCAGGGGGAATGATGGCTACACCTTC
CASSAGRGNDGYTF
>-|-|TRBV19|TRBJ1-5
TGTGCCAGTAGTATGTGTTCCCCAACAGATTGCCAGCCCCAGCATTTT
CASSMCSPTDCQPQHF
>-|-|TRBV2|TRBJ1-5
TGTGCCAGCACCGAGGAGGCGTATAGCAATCAGCCCCAGCATTTT
CASTEEAYSNQPQHF
>-|TRBD2|TRBV25-1|TRBJ2-7
TGTGCCAGCAGTGGGGGACTAGCGGGAGGGGAGCAGTACTTC
CASSGGLAGGEQYF
>-|TRBD1|TRBV27|TRBJ1-1
TGTGCCAGCAGTTGGGCAGGGGGCGTTGGTGAAGCTTTCTTT
CASSWAGGVGEAFF
>-|-|TRBV9|TRBJ2-2
TGTGCCAGCAGCGTAGCTACTCTAACTAGCCCCGGGGAGCTGTTTTTT
CASSVATLTSPGELFF
>-|-|TRBV2|TRBJ2-1
TGTGCCAGCTGTTGGAACAGTCAAGTCAATGAGCAGTTCTTC
CASCWNSQVNEQFF
>-|TRBD1|TRBV28|TRBJ1-2
TGTGCCAGCAGCAGCCGGGACAGGACCAACTATGGCTACACCTTC
CASSSRDRTNYGYTF
>-|TRBD2|TRBV19|TRBJ2-1
TGTGCCAGTAGTATAGGAATGGACGGGGGGGCCCGCAATGAGCAGTTCTTC
CASSIGMDGGARNEQFF
>-|TRBD2|TRBV28|TRBJ2-7
TGTGCCACCGACCCCGGGACTAGCGGGAGCTACGAGCAGTACTTC
CATDPGTSGSYEQYF
>-|-|TRBV6-1|TRBJ2-3
TGTGCCAGCAGTGAACAGGGGCAAACAGATACGCAGTATTTT
CASSEQGQTDTQYF
>few|TRBD1|TRBV4-3|TRBJ1-2
TGCGCCAGCAGCCAAGATCGGACAGGCCCAAACTATGGCTACACCTTC
CASSQDRTGPNYGYTF